Sequencing of this TCR beta chain was carried out in a study of blood T cell repertoires in COVID-19. The CDR3 runs 15 residues. J gave up 4 bases and V 3 bases, and 5 bases lay outside the gene matches. Germline loops: CDR1 LGHDT, CDR2 YNNKEL (reference sequence). Data came from immunoSEQ multiplex PCR; TCRdb stores just in-frame clones and leaves some out. The sample carries a few hundred thousand clones, more than 75% recorded once. The TCR comes from a woman between 45 and 65 years old who had been exposed to COVID-19. Material for sequencing was PBMCs or T cells enriched from blood (not recorded which). This chain links TRBV3-1 (or the pseudogene TRBV3-2) with TRBJ2-3; 9 nucleotides match TRBD1. The CDR3 bases are TGTGCCAGCAGCCATAACAGGGGGCTTCCAGATACGCAGTATTTT. It is translated as CASSHNRGLPDTQYF.